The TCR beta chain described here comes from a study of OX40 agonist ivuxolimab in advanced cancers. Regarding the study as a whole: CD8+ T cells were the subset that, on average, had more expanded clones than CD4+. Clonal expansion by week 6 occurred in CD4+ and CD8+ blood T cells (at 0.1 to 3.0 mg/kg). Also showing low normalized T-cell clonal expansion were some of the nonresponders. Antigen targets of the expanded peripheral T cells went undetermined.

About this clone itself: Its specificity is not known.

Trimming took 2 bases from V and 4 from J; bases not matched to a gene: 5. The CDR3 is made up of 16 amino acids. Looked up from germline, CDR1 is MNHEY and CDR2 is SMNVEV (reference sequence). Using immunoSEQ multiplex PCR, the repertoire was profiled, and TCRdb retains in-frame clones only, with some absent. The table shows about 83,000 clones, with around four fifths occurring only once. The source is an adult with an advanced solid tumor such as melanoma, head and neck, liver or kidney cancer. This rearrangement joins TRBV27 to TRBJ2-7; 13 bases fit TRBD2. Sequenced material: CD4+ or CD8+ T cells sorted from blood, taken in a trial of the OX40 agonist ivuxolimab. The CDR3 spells CASSLQTSGGAYEQYF. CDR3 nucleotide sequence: TGTGCCAGCAGTTTACAAACTAGCGGGGGGGCATACGAGCAGTACTTC.